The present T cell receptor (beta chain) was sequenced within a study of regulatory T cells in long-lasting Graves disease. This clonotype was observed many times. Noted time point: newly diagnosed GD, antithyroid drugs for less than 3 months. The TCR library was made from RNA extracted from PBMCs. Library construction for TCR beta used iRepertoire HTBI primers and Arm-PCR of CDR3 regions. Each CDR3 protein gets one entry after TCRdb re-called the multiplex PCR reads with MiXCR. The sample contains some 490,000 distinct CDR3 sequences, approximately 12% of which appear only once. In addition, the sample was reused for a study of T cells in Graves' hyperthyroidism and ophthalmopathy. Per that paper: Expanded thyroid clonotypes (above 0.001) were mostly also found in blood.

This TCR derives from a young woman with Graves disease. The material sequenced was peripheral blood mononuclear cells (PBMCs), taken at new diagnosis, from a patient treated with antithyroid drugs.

This chain's CDR3 is CASSLEPAGVTEAFF. CDR3 coding DNA: TGCGCCAGCAGCTTGGAGCCCGCAGGGGTAACTGAAGCTTTCTTT. The V and J genes are TRBV5-1 and TRBJ1-1, with D perhaps matching TRBD1 (6 bases). Germline-derived CDR1 and CDR2 are SGHRS and YFSETQ. Trimming removed 0 bases at V and 5 bases at J, with 14 bases between. This CDR3 has 15 amino acids.